The 28 T cell receptor beta chains below were found in one sample sequenced in a study of control samples from healthy donors and cancer patients. Repertoires were generated with immunoSEQ multiplex PCR, while TCRdb's copy carries only in-frame clones and drops some. This table holds 85,000 to 90,000 clones, roughly 91% found once. The sequenced sample consisted of PBMCs. The receptors here all came from a woman aged 45-65 years with colorectal cancer.

As for this clone: This CDR3 is missing its conserved last phenylalanine or tryptophan, likely due to a read error. No DNA is shown, since the ends of the CDR3 on it are uncertain; the CDR3 is the one TCRdb lists. This chain links TRBV7-9 with TRBJ2-3; the table's TRBD2 call for D was not verified on the DNA. With termini counted, the CDR3 has 13 amino acids. In germline, CDR1 is SEHNR, CDR2 FQNEAQ (reference sequence). CDR3 sequence reads: CASSPSTGDLHFI.

V and J are TRBV14 and TRBJ2-3; TRBD2 matches 9 bases. CDR3 length: 16 amino acids. J was trimmed by 7 bases and V by 0 bases; bases with no gene match: 8. CDR1 is SGHDN, CDR2 FVKESK, per germline. CDR3: CASSQEIAGVVHTQYF. CDR3 DNA sequence: TGTGCCAGCAGCCAAGAGATAGCGGGGGTGGTACATACGCAGTATTTT.

The chain employs TRBV7-3 and TRBJ2-6, with D perhaps matching TRBD1 (6 bases). The CDR3 is made up of 15 amino acids. Trimming stripped 4 bases from V and 2 bases from J, with 9 bases between. The germline gives CDR1 SGHTA, CDR2 FQGTGA. The CDR3 DNA reads TGTGCCAGCAGCTCTCGGACAGCTGGGGCCAACGTCCTGACTTTC. This codes for CASSSRTAGANVLTF.

The chain carries TRBV4-1 and TRBJ1-1; no clear D gene. CDR3 length: 15 residues. In germline, CDR1 is MGHRA, CDR2 YSYEKL. Trimming took off 3 bases at V and 11 bases at J, with 22 bases between the two ends. The CDR3 region has the DNA TGCGCCAGCAGCCAGGTTCTGGGAAAGGGTGAATTGGCTTTCTTT. Its translation is CASSQVLGKGELAFF.

This rearrangement joins TRBV3-1 (or the pseudogene TRBV3-2) to TRBJ2-3, with TRBD2 identical over 9 bases. This CDR3 spans 14 amino acids. The junction had 3 bases not matched to a gene; V was cut back by 7 bases and J by 1 base. The germline V gene encodes CDR1 LGHDT and CDR2 YNNKEL (reference sequence). The CDR3 nucleotides read TGTGCCAGCAAGGAGCGGGGGGGCACAGATACGCAGTATTTT. Its protein is CASKERGGTDTQYF.

The chain employs TRBV18 and TRBJ2-7; the match to TRBD1 covers 9 bases. CDR1 KGHSH and CDR2 LQKENI come from the germline V gene. The ends lost 5 bases at V and 1 base at J; junction bases unmatched: 3. This CDR3 spans 14 amino acids. The CDR3 bases are TGTGCCAGCTCATCCGGACAGGGGTCCTACGAGCAGTACGTC. Translating gives CASSSGQGSYEQYV.

The J gene is TRBJ1-6, the V gene TRBV5-1; D call uncertain. Germline V gene sequence: CDR1 SGHRS, CDR2 YFSETQ. Trimming cost V 4 bases and J 5 bases, with 16 bases left between them. CDR3 length equals 16 residues. The CDR3, as DNA: TGCGCCAGCAGCCCGGCGGCGGCGACTAATAATTCACCCCTCCACTTT. Protein: CASSPAAATNNSPLHF. Using reference TRBV5-1 and TRBJ1-6 for the parts outside the CDR3, the full variable domain is KAGVTQTPRYLIKTRGQQVTLSCSPISGHRSVSWYQQTPGQGLQFLFEYFSETQRNKGNFPGRFSGRQFSNSRSEMNVSTLELGDSALYLCASSPAAATNNSPLHFGNGTRLTVT.

V usage is TRBV6-5 and J usage is TRBJ1-2; 8 bases agree with TRBD1. From germline, CDR1 is MNHEY and CDR2 SVGAGI. Trimming at V came to 2 bases and at J to 7 bases, leaving 6 bases not matched to a gene. The CDR3 has 14 residues. This CDR3 reads CASSYRDRRTGYTF. CDR3 DNA sequence: TGTGCCAGCAGTTACCGGGACAGGAGAACTGGCTACACCTTC.

The J gene is TRBJ2-2, the V gene TRBV5-6, with D possibly matching TRBD2 (6 bases). This CDR3 region has 16 residues. V gave up 5 bases and J gave up 4 bases, with 18 bases separating them. Germline lookup yields CDR1 SGHDT and CDR2 YYEEEE. The CDR3 DNA sequence: TGTGCCAGCAGACTTGTGGGGGAGCGGGCCACCGGGGAGCTGTTTTTT. It encodes CASRLVGERATGELFF.

About this clone itself: An end of the junction does not agree with germline; a read error may underlie this. The chain carries TRBV7-6 and TRBJ2-3; TRBD2 matches at 9 bases. This CDR3 is 15 amino acids long. The germline CDR1 and CDR2 sequences are SGHVS and FNYEAQ. The CDR3: CASSVAGASTDTQYF. In nucleotides, the CDR3 is TGTGCCAGCAGCGTAGCGGGGGCCAGCACAGATACGCAGTATTTT. Full variable domain (rest looked up from reference TRBV7-6 and TRBJ2-3): GAGVSQSPRYKVTKRGQDVALRCDPISGHVSLYWYRQALGQGPEFLTYFNYEAQQDKSGLPNDRFSAERPEGSISTLTIQRTEQRDSAMYRCASSVAGASTDTQYFGPGTRLTVL.

This chain connects TRBV11-3 to TRBJ2-7; D remains unclear. Per the germline V gene, CDR1 is SGHNT and CDR2 is YENEEA. V was shortened by 0 bases and J by 1 base, with 7 bases between the two germline ends. The CDR3 has 14 amino acids. The CDR3 DNA sequence: TGTGCCAGCAGCTTAGACGAACCGTCCTACGAGCAGTACGTC. It specifies CASSLDEPSYEQYV.

The genes are TRBV10-2 and TRBJ1-3; no definite D call. The germline V gene encodes CDR1 WSHSY and CDR2 SAAADI. V lost 7 bases and J 0 bases, leaving 13 bases between the germline ends. The CDR3 consists of 15 residues. The DNA of the CDR3 is TGCGCCAGCACCAAATGGATCGGCTCTGGAAACACCATATATTTT. Protein product: CASTKWIGSGNTIYF.

V usage is TRBV2 and J usage is TRBJ2-5; 8 bases are a match to TRBD2. J was trimmed by 0 bases and V by 2 bases; bases with no gene match: 8. The CDR3 covers 17 residues. CDR1 and CDR2 (germline): SNHLY, FYNNEI. The CDR3 region has the DNA TGTGCCAGCAGTGAATATAGGGCGGGGGGAAACCAAGAGACCCAGTACTTC. Protein product: CASSEYRAGGNQETQYF.

Comments on this clone: The same CDR3 also results from other DNA sequences found in this sample. The CDR3 region is CASRGQGFYNEQFF. The CDR3 nucleotides are TGTGCCAGTAGGGGACAGGGATTCTACAATGAGCAGTTCTTC. The genes are TRBV19 and TRBJ2-1; 9 bases match TRBD1. The J segment lost 3 bases and the V segment lost 6 bases, leaving 3 bases of the junction unmatched. The CDR3 loop spans 14 amino acids. Looked up from germline, CDR1 is LNHDA and CDR2 is SQIVND (reference sequence).

The chain joins TRBV6-1 to TRBJ2-5, with D perhaps TRBD2 (7 bases). Trimming stripped 2 bases from V and 4 bases from J, with 11 bases between. This CDR3 comprises 14 residues. Germline CDR1 and CDR2: MNHNS and SASEGT. CDR3 residues: CASSERGGRETQYF. The CDR3 DNA follows: TGTGCCAGCAGTGAAAGGGGGGGGCGAGAGACCCAGTACTTC.

The J gene is TRBJ1-2, the V gene TRBV5-1; 7 nucleotides align to TRBD1. Trimming removed 4 bases from V and 0 bases from J; junction bases left unmatched: 3. The CDR3 sequence is 14 residues long. CDR1 is SGHRS, CDR2 YFSETQ, per germline. This CDR3 reads CASSIGQANYGYTF. The CDR3 nucleotides are TGCGCCAGCAGCATTGGACAGGCTAACTATGGCTACACCTTC.

This sequence joins TRBV6-2 or TRBV6-3 and TRBJ1-5; D is unclear. CDR1 MNHEY and CDR2 SVGEGT come from the germline V gene. Trimming stripped 3 bases from V and 1 base from J, with 13 bases between. The length of the CDR3 is 16 residues. The CDR3 region is CASSYRVAWSNQPQHF. The CDR3 region has the DNA TGTGCCAGCAGTTATAGGGTGGCCTGGAGCAATCAGCCCCAGCATTTT.

The rearrangement links TRBV5-1 to TRBJ2-7; 7 bases map to TRBD1. This CDR3 is built from 12 residues. J gave up 8 bases and V 0 bases, and 2 bases lay outside the gene matches. CDR1 is SGHRS, CDR2 YFSETQ, per germline. The CDR3 here is CASSLGQGKQYV. In DNA form, the CDR3 reads TGCGCCAGCAGCTTGGGACAGGGTAAGCAGTACGTC.

The chain employs TRBV28 and TRBJ2-5; TRBD1 matches at 8 bases. CDR3 length: 14 residues. The V and J ends lost 5 bases and 5 bases, in that order; junction bases with no gene match: 7. The germline V gene has CDR1 MDHEN and CDR2 SYDVKM. The CDR3 DNA reads as TGTGCCAGCAGTCTGTGGCAGGGGGCCGAGACCCAGTACTTC. This sequence encodes CASSLWQGAETQYF.

Comments on this clone: The same CDR3 also results from other DNA sequences found in this sample. The V and J genes are TRBV6-1 and TRBJ2-7; 8 bases agree with TRBD2. With V trimmed by 1 base and J by 3 bases, 2 bases remained unmatched. The CDR3 is 14 residues long. The V gene's germline CDR1 is MNHNS and CDR2 SASEGT. CDR3 sequence: CASSEGRGDYEQYV. The CDR3, as DNA: TGTGCCAGCAGTGAAGGGCGGGGGGACTACGAGCAGTACGTC.

The chain employs TRBV19 and TRBJ2-3; TRBD2 is a possible D gene (6 bases). Germline-derived CDR1 and CDR2 are LNHDA and SQIVND (reference sequence). V was clipped by 5 bases and J by 5 bases, with 11 bases between them. The CDR3 totals 13 residues. This CDR3 reads CASSSFGGDTQYF. The CDR3 nucleotides read TGTGCCAGTAGTTCTTTCGGGGGAGATACGCAGTATTTT.

This chain joins TRBV10-2 and TRBJ1-4, with D possibly TRBD1 on 6 matching bases. Germline lookup yields CDR1 WSHSY and CDR2 SAAADI. V was shortened by 5 bases and J by 7 bases, with 17 bases between the two germline ends. The CDR3 covers 15 residues. The CDR3, as DNA: TGCGCCAGCAGTTCTACAGGGTGGAGGAGTGAAAAACTGTTTTTT. This translates into CASSSTGWRSEKLFF.

The chain links TRBV7-4 to TRBJ2-6, with D possibly matching TRBD1 (6 bases). The germline V and J ends were trimmed by 6 bases and 0 bases, with 18 bases remaining between them. The germline CDR1 and CDR2 sequences are SGHVT and SQSDAQ. The CDR3 totals 18 residues. The CDR3 region has the DNA TGTGCCAGCAGAGTACTCCGGCAGGGGATCTCTGGGGCCAACGTCCTGACTTTC. Its translation: CASRVLRQGISGANVLTF.

J is TRBJ1-1 and V is TRBV7-9; no reliable D call. Trimming cost V 5 bases and J 3 bases, with 13 bases left between them. Germline V CDR1 and CDR2: SEHNR, FQNEAQ (reference sequence). The CDR3 is made up of 14 amino acids. CDR3 DNA sequence: TGTGCCAGCAGCGTGGGCCCTGGGGACACTGAAGCTTTCTTT. This sequence encodes CASSVGPGDTEAFF.

The chain combines TRBV28 with TRBJ2-1, with 8 positions matching TRBD1. V trimming: 6 bases; J trimming: 8 bases; junction bases outside the gene matches: 6. The CDR3 runs 13 residues. CDR1 MDHEN and CDR2 SYDVKM come from the germline V gene. The CDR3 reads CASRRTGIDEQFF. The CDR3 DNA is TGTGCCAGCAGGAGGACAGGGATCGATGAGCAGTTCTTC.

The chain links TRBV10-3 to TRBJ2-3, with D perhaps TRBD2 (6 bases). The V gene lost 11 bases and the J gene lost 0 bases, with 18 bases spanning the gap. The CDR3 is 15 amino acids. Germline lookup yields CDR1 ENHRY and CDR2 SYGVKD. CDR3 bases: TGTGCCGCCCGAGCCGGGGGTACTAGCACAGATACGCAGTATTTT. This sequence encodes CAARAGGTSTDTQYF.

The CDR3 sequence is CASTGTELTGELFF. CDR3 coding DNA: TGTGCCAGCACGGGGACAGAGCTCACCGGGGAGCTGTTTTTT. V is TRBV2 and J is TRBJ2-2; 7 bases line up with TRBD1. V lost 7 bases to trimming and J lost 4 bases; unmatched junction nucleotides: 6. The CDR3 covers 14 residues. Germline CDR1 is SNHLY and CDR2 is FYNNEI.

J is TRBJ1-2 and V is TRBV9; D not resolved. CDR1 and CDR2 from the germline V gene are SGDLS and YYNGEE. V shed 0 bases and J shed 6 bases, with 12 bases lying between them. The CDR3 has 14 residues. CDR3 DNA sequence: TGTGCCAGCAGCGTAGGAGGAAGATCCCATGGCTACACCTTC. It specifies CASSVGGRSHGYTF.